What follows are 20 T cell receptor beta chains derived from one specimen sequenced in a study of T cell responses to AZD1222 COVID-19 vaccine. The data were produced by immunoSEQ multiplex PCR, yet TCRdb's version contains in-frame clones alone and is incomplete. Of over 150,000 clones in the sample, 90% to 95% are singletons; the top ten hold 0.9% to 1.1%. The sequenced sample was peripheral blood, obtained 28 days after the second AZD1222 dose. The source of these receptors is an adult who received the AZD1222 COVID-19 vaccine.

This rearrangement joins TRBV7-7 to TRBJ1-1; no firm D call. Germline CDR1 is SSHAT and CDR2 is FNYEAQ (reference sequence). Deletions cut 5 bases from V and 3 bases from J, with 10 bases between. The CDR3 extends over 13 amino acids. In DNA, the CDR3 is TGTGCCAGCAGCCCCCAGGCTGACACTGAAGCTTTCTTT. Translating gives CASSPQADTEAFF.

The rearrangement links TRBV6-5 to TRBJ1-2, with D possibly TRBD1 on 5 matching bases. The V end was cut by 2 bases, the J end by 8 bases, with 18 bases between. The germline V gene has CDR1 MNHEY and CDR2 SVGAGI. The CDR3 totals 15 residues. The CDR3 sequence: CASSYTVAGSSGYTF. As DNA, the CDR3 is TGTGCCAGCAGTTACACCGTCGCAGGGTCGAGCGGCTACACCTTC.

The chain links TRBV28 to TRBJ2-2, with D tentatively TRBD2 (7 bases). The CDR3 sequence is 14 residues long. Germline V gives CDR1 MDHEN, CDR2 SYDVKM. The V and J ends lost 11 bases and 4 bases respectively, with 17 bases between them. CDR3 amino acids: CALTGGQGTGELFF. CDR3 DNA sequence: TGTGCCCTTACCGGGGGGCAAGGCACCGGGGAGCTGTTTTTT.

CDR3 amino acids: CASSPGPTVGNEQFF. The CDR3 nucleotides are TGTGCCAGCAGCCCGGGACCGACTGTGGGGAATGAGCAGTTCTTC. The rearrangement joins TRBV5-4 to TRBJ2-1; tentatively, D is TRBD1 or TRBD2 (5 bases each). Germline V CDR1 and CDR2: SGHNT, YYREEE (reference sequence). The CDR3 loop spans 15 amino acids. V gave up 4 bases and J gave up 7 bases, with 18 bases separating them.

This sequence joins TRBV6-5 and TRBJ1-5, with 10 bases matching TRBD1. The CDR3 has 14 amino acids. With V trimmed by 5 bases and J by 7 bases, 5 bases remained unmatched. Germline V CDR1 and CDR2: MNHEY, SVGAGI. CDR3 DNA sequence: TGTGCCAGCAGTCGACAGGGGGCTCGGCAGCCCCAGCATTTT. Residues: CASSRQGARQPQHF.

V gene TRBV19 combines with J gene TRBJ1-1; D is unclear. The ends were cut back, 0 bases at V and 1 base at J, with 9 bases in the middle. CDR3 length: 15 residues. Germline CDR1 LNHDA, CDR2 SQIVND (reference sequence). The CDR3 is CASSIDNRPNTEAFF. The CDR3 DNA reads as TGTGCCAGTAGTATAGATAATAGACCGAACACTGAAGCTTTCTTT.

The chain is built from TRBV28 and TRBJ1-3; D is possibly TRBD1 (6 bases). The CDR3 has 16 residues. Trimming removed 3 bases at V and 0 bases at J, with 12 bases between. Germline V lookup: CDR1 MDHEN, CDR2 SYDVKM. CDR3 nucleotide sequence: TGTGCCAGCAGTTTGTCGTGGGACAACTCTGGAAACACCATATATTTT. Residues: CASSLSWDNSGNTIYF. Looking up the rest from reference TRBV28 and TRBJ1-3 gives the full variable domain: DVKVTQSSRYLVKRTGEKVFLECVQDMDHENMFWYRQDPGLGLRLIYFSYDVKMKEKGDIPEGYSVSREKKERFSLILESASTNQTSMYLCASSLSWDNSGNTIYFGEGSWLTVV.

The chain couples TRBV3-1 (or the pseudogene TRBV3-2) to TRBJ1-2, with D perhaps TRBD1 (5 bases). CDR1 and CDR2 (germline): LGHDT, YNNKEL (reference sequence). Trimming took off 5 bases at V and 4 bases at J, with 23 bases between the two ends. CDR3 length equals 17 residues. The CDR3 DNA reads TGTGCCAGCAGCTTCCAACGGGGACGACGGCAGGGCTATGGCTACACCTTC. Protein product: CASSFQRGRRQGYGYTF.

This chain connects TRBV5-6 to TRBJ2-3; 10 bases are shared with TRBD2. The V and J ends lost 0 bases and 15 bases, in that order; junction bases with no gene match: 7. The CDR3 covers 13 residues. Germline lookup yields CDR1 SGHDT and CDR2 YYEEEE. CDR3 residues: CASSLGLAGAGYF. For the CDR3, the DNA is TGTGCCAGCAGCTTGGGCCTAGCGGGGGCCGGCTATTTT.

The chain has TRBV7-2 and TRBJ1-5; D gene unclear. Germline lookup yields CDR1 SGHTA and CDR2 FQGNSA. This CDR3 spans 12 amino acids. V was trimmed by 5 bases and J by 3 bases, leaving 5 bases between them. CDR3 DNA sequence: TGTGCCAGCAGCCAACCCAATCAGCCCCAGCATTTT. Amino acids: CASSQPNQPQHF.

The chain has TRBV4-2 and TRBJ1-2, with D perhaps TRBD1 (6 bases). The CDR3 is made up of 14 amino acids. Germline CDR1 and CDR2: LGHNA and YNFKEQ. Trimming pared 2 bases from V and 1 base from J, leaving 8 bases between. The CDR3 DNA sequence: TGTGCCAGCAGCCAATCGGACAGTAACTATGGCTACACCTTC. Its protein is CASSQSDSNYGYTF.

The J gene is TRBJ1-1, the V gene TRBV28, with no clear D. The CDR3 runs 12 residues. V shed 4 bases and J shed 4 bases, with 7 bases lying between them. Germline loops: CDR1 MDHEN, CDR2 SYDVKM. For the CDR3, the DNA is TGTGCCAGCAGTTCTCTTTCCACTGAAGCTTTCTTT. This encodes CASSSLSTEAFF.

The chain combines TRBV5-5 with TRBJ1-2; D unresolved. Per the germline V gene, CDR1 is SGHKS and CDR2 is YYEKEE (reference sequence). Trimming removed 3 bases at V and 0 bases at J, with 12 bases between. This CDR3 contains 15 residues. In DNA, the CDR3 is TGTGCCAGCAGCTCCGGACTCAATACTAACTATGGCTACACCTTC. Its protein is CASSSGLNTNYGYTF.

The chain combines TRBV27 with TRBJ2-7, with D uncertain. CDR3 length equals 13 residues. Germline V CDR1 and CDR2: MNHEY, SMNVEV (reference sequence). With 3 bases removed from V and 3 bases from J, the gap between germline ends came to 9 bases. CDR3 in amino acids: CASSLSRDYEQYF. CDR3 nucleotides: TGTGCCAGCAGTTTGTCCAGAGACTACGAGCAGTACTTC.

The chain employs TRBV28 and TRBJ1-1, with D possibly being TRBD1 (5 bases). V lost 11 bases to trimming and J lost 5 bases, with 27 bases between them. The CDR3 has 16 residues. Germline V gene data show CDR1 as MDHEN and CDR2 as SYDVKM. This CDR3 reads CAGRGREGESGTEAFF. As DNA, the CDR3 is TGTGCCGGCCGAGGGAGGGAAGGGGAGTCGGGAACTGAAGCTTTCTTT.

The chain uses TRBV6-5 and TRBJ2-7, with TRBD1 matching over 7 bases. CDR1 is MNHEY and CDR2 is SVGAGI in the germline V gene. The ends lost 0 bases at V and 0 bases at J; junction bases unmatched: 5. CDR3 size: 16 residues. The chain's CDR3 is CASSYSGQKASYEQYF. In DNA form, the CDR3 reads TGTGCCAGCAGTTACTCGGGACAGAAAGCCTCCTACGAGCAGTACTTC.

The rearrangement links TRBV30 to TRBJ1-6, with D perhaps matching TRBD1 (6 bases). The CDR3 is 17 residues long. Germline CDR1 GTSNPN, CDR2 SVGIG (reference sequence). V was pared by 4 bases and J by 0 bases, with 16 bases between. The CDR3 spells CAWTLGGDSSYNSPLHF. CDR3 nucleotide sequence: TGTGCCTGGACACTAGGGGGAGACAGCTCCTATAATTCACCCCTCCACTTT.

This clone was observed once. This rearrangement joins TRBV5-1 to TRBJ1-2; D is perhaps TRBD1 (5 bases). V was cut by 0 bases and J by 7 bases, with 10 bases left in between. This CDR3 region has 13 residues. Germline assignment: CDR1 SGHRS and CDR2 YFSETQ. The chain's CDR3 is CASSLAGGVGYTF. As DNA, the CDR3 is TGCGCCAGCAGCTTGGCCGGAGGGGTTGGCTACACCTTC.

This clone was counted once. The chain combines TRBV27 with TRBJ2-2; D gene unclear. Germline CDR1 and CDR2: MNHEY and SMNVEV (reference sequence). This CDR3 has 13 residues. Trimming left V 1 base short and J 2 bases short, with 2 bases between. This CDR3 is CASSLFNTGELFF. CDR3 DNA sequence: TGTGCCAGCAGTTTATTTAACACCGGGGAGCTGTTTTTT.

This chain's CDR3 is CASSPNWGLDTQYF. In DNA form, the CDR3 reads TGTGCCAGCAGCCCCAATTGGGGGTTGGATACGCAGTATTTT. V gene TRBV7-3 combines with J gene TRBJ2-3; D may match TRBD1 or TRBD2 (5 bases each). Trimming pared 5 bases from V and 6 bases from J, leaving 15 bases between. CDR3 size: 14 residues. Germline CDR1 reads SGHTA; CDR2 reads FQGTGA.